One sample yielded the 5 T cell receptor beta chains listed below, sequenced in a study of shared T cell receptors in the human thymus. Clones were sequenced by immunoSEQ multiplex PCR, and TCRdb holds only the in-frame ones, with some missing. This sample has roughly 410,000 clones, with roughly 94% found just once. The specimen sequenced was thymocytes. The receptors originated from a human donor.

This clone was recorded only once. This chain connects TRBV28 to TRBJ1-1, with D possibly being TRBD1 (6 bases). CDR3 length: 13 amino acids. V was pared by 6 bases and J by 8 bases, with 16 bases between. Germline CDR1 MDHEN, CDR2 SYDVKM. In nucleotides, the CDR3 is TGTGCCAGCAGGAGCAGGGGTACCCGAGAAGCTTTCTTT. It translates to CASRSRGTREAFF. Based on the CDR3 plus reference TRBV28 and TRBJ1-1, the full variable domain is DVKVTQSSRYLVKRTGEKVFLECVQDMDHENMFWYRQDPGLGLRLIYFSYDVKMKEKGDIPEGYSVSREKKERFSLILESASTNQTSMYLCASRSRGTREAFFGQGTRLTVV.

The chain recombines TRBV7-2 with TRBJ2-1, with 9 bases matching TRBD2. Trimming at V came to 1 base and at J to 7 bases, leaving 8 bases not matched to a gene. Germline V lookup: CDR1 SGHTA, CDR2 FQGNSA. The CDR3 has 16 residues. CDR3 protein: CASSLESGRTWNEQFF. In DNA form, the CDR3 reads TGTGCCAGCAGCTTAGAAAGCGGGAGGACGTGGAATGAGCAGTTCTTC.

This rearrangement joins TRBV7-6 to TRBJ2-5; D unclear. TRBJ2-7 matches the DNA end more closely, so the J call is doubtful. The CDR3 totals 13 residues. Germline CDR1 and CDR2: SGHVS and FNYEAQ. The CDR3 region is CASSPGPPHEQYF. CDR3 DNA: TGTGCCAGCAGCCCTGGACCGCCCCACGAGCAGTACTTC.

This chain uses TRBV23-1 with TRBJ2-1; a possible D gene is TRBD2 (6 bases). TRBV23-1 is treated as an ORF (open reading frame) with a function not yet certain. The V gene lost 0 bases and the J gene lost 3 bases, with 12 bases spanning the gap. This CDR3 is 16 amino acids long. The DNA of the CDR3 is TGCGCCAGCAGTCAATCGATAATGCGGGGCTACAATGAGCAGTTCTTC. Its translation: CASSQSIMRGYNEQFF.

V gene TRBV19 combines with J gene TRBJ2-4; D unresolved. CDR1 and CDR2 from the germline V gene are LNHDA and SQIVND (reference sequence). V was cut by 1 base and J by 0 bases, with 10 bases left in between. The CDR3 loop spans 16 amino acids. The CDR3 sequence is CASSIVRRLAKNIQYF. For the CDR3, the DNA is TGTGCCAGTAGTATAGTCAGGAGATTAGCCAAAAACATTCAGTACTTC.